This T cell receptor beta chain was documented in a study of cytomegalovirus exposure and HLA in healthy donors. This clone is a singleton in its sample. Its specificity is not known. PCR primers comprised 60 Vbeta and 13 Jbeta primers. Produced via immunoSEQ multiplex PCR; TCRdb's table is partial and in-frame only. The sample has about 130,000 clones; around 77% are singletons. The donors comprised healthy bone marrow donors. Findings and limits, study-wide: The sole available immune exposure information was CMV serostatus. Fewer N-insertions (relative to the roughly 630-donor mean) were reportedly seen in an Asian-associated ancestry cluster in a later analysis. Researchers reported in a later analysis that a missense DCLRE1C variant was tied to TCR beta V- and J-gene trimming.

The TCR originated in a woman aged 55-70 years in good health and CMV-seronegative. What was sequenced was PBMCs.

The CDR3 region has the DNA TGTGCCAGCAGCCAAGAAGTCTCCCTGTCTAGCGGGATCATCACCGGGGAGCTGTTTTTT. Translating gives CASSQEVSLSSGIITGELFF. J is TRBJ2-2 and V is TRBV4-2; 9 bases match TRBD2. From germline, CDR1 is LGHNA and CDR2 YNFKEQ. This CDR3 region has 20 residues. The J segment lost 4 bases and the V segment lost 0 bases, leaving 15 bases of the junction unmatched.